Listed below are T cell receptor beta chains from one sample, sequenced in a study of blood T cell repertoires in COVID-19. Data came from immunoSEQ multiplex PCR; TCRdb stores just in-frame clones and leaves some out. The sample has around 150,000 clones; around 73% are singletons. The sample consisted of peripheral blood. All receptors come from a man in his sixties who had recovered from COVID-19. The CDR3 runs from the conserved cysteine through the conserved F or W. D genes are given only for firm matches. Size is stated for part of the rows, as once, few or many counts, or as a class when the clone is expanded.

CDR3 DNA: TGTGCCATCAGTTCGAACGGACAGGGAGGCTACACCTTC
CDR3 protein: CAISSNGQGGYTF
J gene: TRBJ1-2
V gene: TRBV10-3
D gene: TRBD1
clone size: -

CDR3 DNA: TGTGCCAGCAGCTTATCGCACAGGGGTACCTACGAGCAGTACTTC
CDR3 protein: CASSLSHRGTYEQYF
J gene: TRBJ2-7
V gene: TRBV3-1/TRBV3-2
D gene: TRBD1
clone size: -

CDR3 DNA: TGTGCCAGCAGCCGGGGACTAGCTTCGGAGACCCAGTACTTC
CDR3 protein: CASSRGLASETQYF
J gene: TRBJ2-5
V gene: TRBV7-2
D gene: TRBD2
clone size: -

CDR3 DNA: TGTGCCAGCAACCCGACAGGGGGGCCCTACGAGCAGTACTTC
CDR3 protein: CASNPTGGPYEQYF
J gene: TRBJ2-7
V gene: TRBV7-2
D gene: TRBD1
clone size: once

CDR3 DNA: TGCAGCGTCGGGGACTCCTACAATGAGCAGTTCTTC
CDR3 protein: CSVGDSYNEQFF
J gene: TRBJ2-1
V gene: TRBV29-1
D gene: -
clone size: -

CDR3 DNA: TGTGCCAGCAGGCAGGGGGCTGGTGAGACCCAGTACTTC
CDR3 protein: CASRQGAGETQYF
J gene: TRBJ2-5
V gene: TRBV12-3/TRBV12-4
D gene: TRBD1
clone size: -

CDR3 DNA: TGTGCCAGCAACAACCCAGGAAGCTATGGCTACACCTTC
CDR3 protein: CASNNPGSYGYTF
J gene: TRBJ1-2
V gene: TRBV7-2
D gene: -
clone size: -

CDR3 DNA: TGCGCCAGCAGCCAAGTTAAAGGGGGAGTCGGCTCTGGAAACACCATATATTTT
CDR3 protein: CASSQVKGGVGSGNTIYF
J gene: TRBJ1-3
V gene: TRBV4-3
D gene: -
clone size: -

CDR3 DNA: TGTGCCATCGCTACAGGGCTGAACACTGAAGCTTTCTTT
CDR3 protein: CAIATGLNTEAFF
J gene: TRBJ1-1
V gene: TRBV28
D gene: -
clone size: once

CDR3 DNA: TGTGCCAGCAGCTTAGATACACCGTTCTTC
CDR3 protein: CASSLDTPFF
J gene: TRBJ2-1
V gene: TRBV11-2
D gene: -
clone size: many

CDR3 DNA: TGTGCCAGCAGCTTGGAGGGGTTGCCCCAGCATTTT
CDR3 protein: CASSLEGLPQHF
J gene: TRBJ1-5
V gene: TRBV5-6
D gene: -
clone size: -

CDR3 DNA: TGTGCCAGCAACCCAGGGGGCGAAGGGGACACTGAAGCTTTCTTT
CDR3 protein: CASNPGGEGDTEAFF
J gene: TRBJ1-1
V gene: TRBV7-6
D gene: TRBD1
clone size: -

CDR3 DNA: TGTGCCAGCAGTTCCGGACAGGGCGGCTACTACAATGAGCAGTTCTTC
CDR3 protein: CASSSGQGGYYNEQFF
J gene: TRBJ2-1
V gene: TRBV27
D gene: TRBD1
clone size: -

CDR3 DNA: TGTGCCAGCAAGTCTTGGCACGACAGCTACGAGCAGTACTTC
CDR3 protein: CASKSWHDSYEQYF
J gene: TRBJ2-7
V gene: TRBV28
D gene: -
clone size: -

CDR3 DNA: TGTGCCTGGCGGGAGCAGGACACCGGGGAGCTGTTTTTT
CDR3 protein: CAWREQDTGELFF
J gene: TRBJ2-2
V gene: TRBV30
D gene: -
clone size: -

CDR3 DNA: TGTGCCAGCAGTTCACAGGGACGGGACACTGAAGCTTTCTTT
CDR3 protein: CASSSQGRDTEAFF
J gene: TRBJ1-1
V gene: TRBV28
D gene: -
clone size: -

CDR3 DNA: TGTGCCAGCAGCTCGGGACTAGCGGGGGGCCCCAGTGAGCAGTTCTTC
CDR3 protein: CASSSGLAGGPSEQFF
J gene: TRBJ2-1
V gene: TRBV5-4
D gene: TRBD2
clone size: -

CDR3 DNA: TGTGCCAGCAGTGAACGGACTAGCGGGAGTGGGGCCAACGTCCTGACTTTC
CDR3 protein: CASSERTSGSGANVLTF
J gene: TRBJ2-6
V gene: TRBV2
D gene: TRBD2
clone size: -

CDR3 DNA: TGTGCCAGCAGTTACGGGGACACCGATACGTCACCCCTCCACTTT
CDR3 protein: CASSYGDTDTSPLHF
J gene: TRBJ1-6
V gene: TRBV6-2/TRBV6-3
D gene: -
clone size: -

CDR3 DNA: TGCGCCAGCAGCTTGGGGGAGGGTAATCAGCCCCAGCATTTT
CDR3 protein: CASSLGEGNQPQHF
J gene: TRBJ1-5
V gene: TRBV5-1
D gene: -
clone size: once